These 26 T cell receptor beta chains share one sample of origin, sequenced in a study of post-analysis software for immune sequencing data. Their specific antigens are unknown. Presence of unique molecular identifiers characterized the TCR beta cDNA libraries. TCRdb passed the PCR reads through MiXCR, listing each CDR3 protein once. The sample lists approximately 150,000 distinct CDR3 sequences; about 29% were seen once. Study-wide points: Several TRBV segments were more frequent in patients than controls; TRBV5-6, TRBV5-1 and TRBV20-1 belonged to this group.

Sequencing was carried out using blood. These receptors all come from a girl aged 5 to 17 with multiple sclerosis.

This clonotype was seen ten or more times. This sequence joins TRBV9 and TRBJ2-6; D uncertain. The germline CDR1 and CDR2 sequences are SGDLS and YYNGEE. Trimming cost V 1 base and J 0 bases, with 5 bases left between them. This CDR3 contains 15 residues. The CDR3 reads CASSVMSSGANVLTF. DNA of the CDR3: TGTGCCAGCAGCGTAATGAGCTCTGGGGCCAACGTCCTGACTTTC.

Ten or more counts support this clonotype. The chain links TRBV20-1 to TRBJ2-7, with a possible D match to TRBD1 (5 bases). The CDR3 loop spans 13 amino acids. V was shortened by 5 bases and J by 1 base, with 12 bases between the two germline ends. CDR1 DFQATT and CDR2 SNEGSKA come from the germline V gene (reference sequence). The CDR3 here is CSARRVKSYEQYF. In DNA, the CDR3 is TGCAGTGCTCGCAGGGTCAAATCCTACGAGCAGTACTTC.

This clonotype was observed a few times. Written as DNA, the CDR3 is TGTGCCAGTCGGGACCTACCTGGGGGGGCCTACGAGCAGTACTTC. As protein: CASRDLPGGAYEQYF. The J gene is TRBJ2-7, the V gene TRBV19; 7 bases match TRBD2. Germline V CDR1 and CDR2: LNHDA, SQIVND (reference sequence). The CDR3 consists of 15 residues. With V trimmed by 8 bases and J by 2 bases, 12 bases remained unmatched.

V is TRBV5-1 and J is TRBJ2-1; D may correspond to TRBD1 or TRBD2 (5 bases each). Trimming took off 2 bases at V and 7 bases at J, with 16 bases between the two ends. The CDR3 runs 15 residues. Looked up from germline, CDR1 is SGHRS and CDR2 is YFSETQ. The CDR3 reads CASSFRDLLGNEQFF. The CDR3 bases are TGCGCCAGCAGCTTTAGGGACCTCCTGGGGAATGAGCAGTTCTTC.

In its sample, this clonotype was seen a few times. This rearrangement joins TRBV3-1 to TRBJ2-7, with TRBD2 as a possible D gene (6 bases). The V gene's germline CDR1 is LGHDT and CDR2 YNNKEL (reference sequence). The CDR3 is 13 residues long. The ends were cut back, 4 bases at V and 3 bases at J, with 10 bases in the middle. The CDR3 bases are TGTGCCAGCAGCCCCGGGACTCTCTACGAGCAGTACTTC. Translating gives CASSPGTLYEQYF.

The J gene is TRBJ1-1, the V gene TRBV10-2; D gene unclear. Deletions cut 1 base from V and 9 bases from J, with 9 bases between. The CDR3 totals 12 residues. CDR1 and CDR2 (germline): WSHSY, SAAADI. Written as DNA, the CDR3 is TGCGCCAGCAGTGAGTTTGGCCAGAAAGCTTTCTTT. Its protein is CASSEFGQKAFF.

This clonotype was seen only a few times. The chain employs TRBV20-1 and TRBJ2-5; D is perhaps TRBD1 or TRBD2 (6 bases each). The germline V gene has CDR1 DFQATT and CDR2 SNEGSKA (reference sequence). The V end was cut by 5 bases, the J end by 4 bases, with 17 bases between. The CDR3 loop spans 14 amino acids. This chain's CDR3 is CSAARGGNRETQYF. The CDR3 coding sequence is TGCAGTGCTGCCCGAGGGGGGAATAGAGAGACCCAGTACTTC.

This clonotype was recorded at least ten times. The chain joins TRBV5-1 to TRBJ2-3; 7 bases fit TRBD1. The CDR3 is 14 residues long. The V and J ends lost 4 bases and 2 bases, in that order; junction bases with no gene match: 4. Germline V lookup: CDR1 SGHRS, CDR2 YFSETQ. This CDR3 is CASSPGQDTDTQYF. The CDR3 nucleotides are TGCGCCAGCAGCCCAGGACAGGACACAGATACGCAGTATTTT.

This clonotype was observed a handful of times. A much larger clonotype is one base distant, so this may be a read error. This chain links TRBV6-5 with TRBJ1-2; TRBD1 agrees at 7 bases. The CDR3 loop spans 13 amino acids. Germline V lookup: CDR1 MNHEY, CDR2 SVGAGI. Losses at the gene ends were 6 bases for V and 6 bases for J; bases not matched to a gene: 7. CDR3 nucleotide sequence: TGTGCCAGCAGCTTGGACAGGATCCATGGCTACACCTTC. Translating gives CASSLDRIHGYTF.

The chain couples TRBV7-9 to TRBJ2-7, with D perhaps TRBD2 (5 bases). Trimming cost V 1 base and J 5 bases, with 9 bases left between them. This CDR3 has 13 residues. Per the germline V gene, CDR1 is SEHNR and CDR2 is FQNEAQ (reference sequence). As DNA, the CDR3 is TGTGCCAGCAGCTTAGAACTAGTAGACGAGCAGTACTTC. Residues: CASSLELVDEQYF.

This clonotype was observed a handful of times. This sequence joins TRBV12-3 or TRBV12-4 and TRBJ1-1; D is uncertain. The CDR3 is 13 amino acids. Trimming took off 8 bases at V and 1 base at J, with 11 bases between the two ends. The CDR3 sequence: CASPQGGNTEAFF. CDR3 nucleotides: TGTGCCAGCCCCCAAGGAGGGAACACTGAAGCTTTCTTT.

This clonotype has a count of ten or more. The chain combines TRBV5-1 with TRBJ2-1; 8 bases line up with TRBD2. Trimming took 5 bases from V and 4 from J; bases not matched to a gene: 5. The CDR3 covers 14 residues. Germline CDR1 is SGHRS and CDR2 is YFSETQ. CDR3 loop: CASSTGLVYNEQFF. CDR3 DNA: TGCGCCAGCAGTACGGGACTAGTTTACAATGAGCAGTTCTTC.

This clonotype has at least ten counts. This chain uses TRBV12-3 or TRBV12-4 with TRBJ2-5; D may be TRBD1 (5 bases). The CDR3 loop spans 14 amino acids. V dropped 2 bases and J dropped 4 bases, with 11 bases sitting between them. CDR3 loop: CASSLRQRGETQYF. The CDR3 nucleotides are TGTGCCAGCAGTTTAAGACAGCGAGGAGAGACCCAGTACTTC.

This clonotype was seen a few times. The J gene is TRBJ2-7, the V gene TRBV20-1; D is possibly TRBD2 (6 bases). From germline, CDR1 is DFQATT and CDR2 SNEGSKA (reference sequence). The CDR3 is 13 residues long. With 1 base removed from V and 3 bases from J, the gap between germline ends came to 10 bases. This CDR3 reads CSARGSSDYEQYF. Here the CDR3 DNA reads TGCAGTGCTAGAGGTTCTAGCGACTACGAGCAGTACTTC.

Comments on this clonotype: One base away lies a much larger clone, so this may be a sequencing read error. This chain uses TRBV10-2 with TRBJ1-2; 9 positions agree with TRBD1. The CDR3 is 13 residues long. The germline V gene encodes CDR1 WSHSY and CDR2 SAAADI. CDR3 nucleotides: TGCGTCAGCAGGCCGGGACAGGGTTTCGGCTACACCTTC. Amino acid sequence: CVSRPGQGFGYTF.

This clonotype occurred many times. This sequence joins TRBV29-1 and TRBJ2-1; TRBD2 matches at 14 bases. The CDR3 spans 15 residues. The V segment lost 5 bases and the J segment 9 bases; nucleotides outside the gene matches: 9. Per germline, CDR1 SQVTM and CDR2 ANQGSEA. CDR3 sequence reads: CSVSGTSGRNAEQFF. The CDR3, as DNA: TGCAGCGTTTCAGGGACTAGCGGGAGAAATGCTGAGCAGTTCTTC.

The rearrangement uses TRBV20-1 and TRBJ1-2; TRBD1 aligns across 8 bases. V shed 4 bases, J shed 8 bases, and the junction held 9 bases outside the gene matches. There are 13 residues in the CDR3. Germline CDR1 DFQATT, CDR2 SNEGSKA (reference sequence). The CDR3 DNA sequence: TGCAGTGCTACTGGACAGGGCGGTGCAGGCTACACCTTC. Amino acid sequence: CSATGQGGAGYTF.

The V gene is TRBV14, the J gene TRBJ1-2; TRBD1 agrees at 7 bases. The CDR3 has 15 residues. Germline V lookup: CDR1 SGHDN, CDR2 FVKESK. V gave up 8 bases and J gave up 5 bases; unmatched junction bases: 14. The CDR3 loop is CASGPGTAGSYGYTF. CDR3 bases: TGTGCCAGCGGGCCTGGGACAGCGGGGTCGTATGGCTACACCTTC.

The J gene is TRBJ1-1, the V gene TRBV3-1, with TRBD1 matching over 8 bases. The CDR3 contains 15 residues. Trimming removed 4 bases from V and 6 bases from J; junction bases left unmatched: 10. Germline V lookup: CDR1 LGHDT, CDR2 YNNKEL (reference sequence). The CDR3 is CASSLGTGGKPEAFF. CDR3 in DNA: TGTGCCAGCAGCCTAGGGACAGGTGGTAAACCTGAAGCTTTCTTT.

This clonotype has only a few counts. The V and J genes are TRBV27 and TRBJ1-4, with TRBD1 matching over 7 bases. CDR3 size: 18 residues. J lost 0 bases, V lost 6 bases, and 13 bases had no gene match. From germline, CDR1 is MNHEY and CDR2 SMNVEV (reference sequence). In nucleotides, the CDR3 is TGTGCCAGCAGACACCTCGCCGGGACAGTTGCAACTAATGAAAAACTGTTTTTT. Its protein product is CASRHLAGTVATNEKLFF. Full variable domain (missing parts from reference TRBV27 and TRBJ1-4): EAQVTQNPRYLITVTGKKLTVTCSQNMNHEYMSWYRQDPGLGLRQIYYSMNVEVTDKGDVPEGYKVSRKEKRNFPLILESPSPNQTSLYFCASRHLAGTVATNEKLFFGSGTQLSVL.

This rearrangement joins TRBV6-2 or TRBV6-3 to TRBJ1-2, with 7 bases aligning to TRBD1. Germline values: CDR1 MNHEY, CDR2 SVGEGT. This CDR3 spans 13 amino acids. J was trimmed by 10 bases and V by 6 bases; bases with no gene match: 11. CDR3 sequence reads: CASSLDRVLDYTF. The CDR3 DNA reads as TGTGCCAGCAGCCTTGACAGGGTGCTTGACTACACCTTC.

This clonotype was recorded many times. J is TRBJ2-7 and V is TRBV20-1; D is uncertain. V was shortened by 1 base and J by 2 bases, with 15 bases between the two germline ends. CDR1 is DFQATT, CDR2 SNEGSKA, per germline (reference sequence). This CDR3 is built from 15 residues. The CDR3 loop is CSARAEDLPPYEQYF. For the CDR3, the DNA is TGCAGTGCTAGAGCTGAGGACCTCCCCCCCTACGAGCAGTACTTC.

The chain employs TRBV12-3 or TRBV12-4 and TRBJ1-1; D uncertain. V lost 3 bases and J lost 5, with 7 bases in between. This CDR3 region has 12 residues. CDR3 amino acids: CASSFKGTEAFF. In DNA form, the CDR3 reads TGTGCCAGCAGTTTCAAGGGAACTGAAGCTTTCTTT.

This chain joins TRBV6-2 or TRBV6-3 and TRBJ1-1; the D is unclear. Germline V gives CDR1 MNHEY, CDR2 SVGEGT. The CDR3 is 12 amino acids. The V and J ends lost 6 bases and 5 bases respectively, with 10 bases between them. The DNA of the CDR3 is TGTGCCAGCAGACCAGGAGGGACTGAAGCTTTCTTT. Translating gives CASRPGGTEAFF.

This clonotype occurred many times. The chain uses TRBV27 and TRBJ1-2; no reliable D call. The germline V gene encodes CDR1 MNHEY and CDR2 SMNVEV (reference sequence). Deletions cut 5 bases from V and 3 bases from J, with 10 bases between. The CDR3 loop spans 13 amino acids. Here the CDR3 DNA reads TGTGCCAGCAGTCTGGGTGTCCACTATGGCTACACCTTC. The encoded protein is CASSLGVHYGYTF.

This clonotype occurred a few times. The chain is built from TRBV18 and TRBJ1-2, with D maybe TRBD1 (5 bases). Deletions cut 2 bases from V and 8 bases from J, with 12 bases between. Germline-derived CDR1 and CDR2 are KGHSH and LQKENI. This CDR3 spans 13 amino acids. The DNA for the CDR3 is TGTGCCAGCTCACCAACTTCCGGGGACGGCTACACCTTC. It is translated as CASSPTSGDGYTF.